This passage covers 27 T cell receptor beta chains from one sample sequenced in a study of T-cell reconstitution after alpha-beta-depleted transplantation in children. Unique molecular identifiers were built into the TCRbeta library. TCRdb redid the calling of the PCR reads with MiXCR, one entry per CDR3 protein. The repertoire holds 90,000 to 100,000 distinct CDR3 sequences, with 23% as singletons. The source was PBMCs, collected before TCRalphabeta/CD19-depleted stem cell transplant. The source is a boy aged 2 to 9 with acute lymphoblastic leukemia, due to receive a stem cell transplant.

The V and J genes are TRBV5-6 and TRBJ2-7; D is unresolved. Germline CDR1 and CDR2: SGHDT and YYEEEE. Trimming shortened V by 0 bases and J by 0 bases, and 7 bases separated the two germline ends. This CDR3 has 14 amino acids. The CDR3 region is CASSLGRSSYEQYF. The CDR3 DNA is TGTGCCAGCAGCTTGGGCAGGAGCTCCTACGAGCAGTACTTC.

The sample holds many counts of this clonotype. The V gene is TRBV24-1, the J gene TRBJ2-5, with D possibly matching TRBD1 (5 bases). The CDR3 consists of 14 residues. The germline V gene has CDR1 KGHDR and CDR2 SFDVKD. V lost 4 bases and J 5 bases, leaving 13 bases between the germline ends. Here the CDR3 reads CATSDDPKGETQYF. For the CDR3, the DNA is TGTGCCACCAGTGACGACCCTAAGGGGGAGACCCAGTACTTC.

The J gene is TRBJ2-3, the V gene TRBV7-9; D not resolved. The germline V gene has CDR1 SEHNR and CDR2 FQNEAQ (reference sequence). The CDR3 sequence is 16 residues long. V gave up 1 base and J gave up 4 bases, with 15 bases separating them. The CDR3 sequence is CASSLDLGSRADTQYF. In nucleotides, the CDR3 is TGTGCCAGCAGCTTAGATTTGGGGTCTCGGGCAGATACGCAGTATTTT.

This clonotype has a handful of counts. The V call is TRBV9, the J call TRBJ2-2; D is uncertain. This CDR3 is built from 14 residues. Germline CDR1 and CDR2: SGDLS and YYNGEE. V shed 3 bases and J shed 6 bases, with 12 bases lying between them. For the CDR3, the DNA is TGTGCCAGCAGCGAGGACCGTGGATCCGGGGAGCTGTTTTTT. This translates into CASSEDRGSGELFF.

V is TRBV7-9 and J is TRBJ2-7, with TRBD2 matching 11 bases. V lost 5 bases to trimming and J lost 7 bases; unmatched junction nucleotides: 4. The CDR3 is 13 amino acids. Germline V lookup: CDR1 SEHNR, CDR2 FQNEAQ (reference sequence). CDR3 DNA: TGTGCCAGCAGCGGGCTAGCGGGAGGAGAGCAGTACTTC. The encoded protein is CASSGLAGGEQYF. The entire variable domain, with the rest obtained from reference TRBV7-9 and TRBJ2-7, is as follows: DTGVSQNPRHKITKRGQNVTFRCDPISEHNRLYWYRQTLGQGPEFLTYFQNEAQLEKSRLLSDRFSAERPKGSFSTLEIQRTEQGDSAMYLCASSGLAGGEQYFGPGTRLTVT.

CDR3 sequence reads: CASSLARGLNTGELFF. The CDR3 DNA sequence: TGCGCCAGCAGCTTGGCCAGGGGACTGAACACCGGGGAGCTGTTTTTT. The rearrangement links TRBV5-1 to TRBJ2-2; D is tentatively TRBD1 or TRBD2 (6 bases each). Germline CDR1 SGHRS, CDR2 YFSETQ. Trimming pared 0 bases from V and 1 base from J, leaving 10 bases between. The CDR3 runs to 16 residues.

The table lists this clonotype with many counts. The chain couples TRBV11-2 to TRBJ2-3; 11 bases agree with TRBD1. The trim removed 3 bases at V and 4 bases at J, leaving 0 bases unmatched. CDR1 and CDR2 from the germline V gene are SGHAT and FQNNGV. This CDR3 comprises 14 residues. CDR3 nucleotide sequence: TGTGCCAGCAGCTTGGACAGGGGGCCAGATACGCAGTATTTT. Translated, it gives CASSLDRGPDTQYF. Together with reference TRBV11-2 and TRBJ2-3, the CDR3 gives the full variable domain: EAGVAQSPRYKIIEKRQSVAFWCNPISGHATLYWYQQILGQGPKLLIQFQNNGVVDDSQLPKDRFSAERLKGVDSTLKIQPAKLEDSAVYLCASSLDRGPDTQYFGPGTRLTVL.

This clonotype was seen ten or more times. The rearrangement uses TRBV28 and TRBJ2-7; TRBD2 is a possible D gene (5 bases). This CDR3 contains 14 residues. Trimming stripped 5 bases from V and 1 base from J, with 12 bases between. Germline V gives CDR1 MDHEN, CDR2 SYDVKM. CDR3 residues: CASSLRGESYEQYF. Here the CDR3 DNA reads TGTGCCAGCAGTCTACGTGGGGAGTCCTACGAGCAGTACTTC.

V gene TRBV20-1 combines with J gene TRBJ2-7; no clear D gene. Germline CDR1 DFQATT, CDR2 SNEGSKA (reference sequence). V lost 1 base and J lost 3, with 10 bases in between. This CDR3 has 13 amino acids. The CDR3 protein is CSARGTTDYEQYF. As DNA, the CDR3 is TGCAGTGCTAGAGGGACGACGGACTACGAGCAGTACTTC.

This chain links TRBV6-1 with TRBJ2-7, with D perhaps TRBD1 (5 bases). Looked up from germline, CDR1 is MNHNS and CDR2 is SASEGT. This CDR3 comprises 15 residues. V dropped 7 bases and J dropped 4 bases, with 20 bases sitting between them. The CDR3 DNA sequence: TGTGCCAGCAAATGGGGTTCGGGCAGGGAATACGAGCAGTACTTC. Translation gives CASKWGSGREYEQYF.

The J gene is TRBJ2-5, the V gene TRBV20-1; 8 nucleotides line up with TRBD2. The CDR3 runs 15 residues. V lost 1 base to trimming and J lost 2 bases; unmatched junction nucleotides: 6. CDR1 is DFQATT and CDR2 is SNEGSKA in the germline V gene (reference sequence). CDR3 amino acids: CSARVPAGGQETQYF. The DNA of the CDR3 is TGCAGTGCTAGAGTCCCCGCGGGAGGACAAGAGACCCAGTACTTC.

The table lists this clonotype with a few counts. V gene TRBV6-2 or TRBV6-3 combines with J gene TRBJ1-1; 9 bases fit TRBD1. This CDR3 spans 14 amino acids. The V gene end was trimmed by 2 bases and the J gene end by 4 bases; junction bases not matched to a gene: 2. The germline V gene encodes CDR1 MNHEY and CDR2 SVGEGT. The CDR3, as DNA: TGTGCCAGCAGTTACGGACAGGGGCCCACTGAAGCTTTCTTT. This translates into CASSYGQGPTEAFF.

The V call is TRBV7-9, the J call TRBJ2-7; D ambiguous. Trimming cost V 6 bases and J 4 bases, with 13 bases left between them. The CDR3 contains 13 residues. The germline gives CDR1 SEHNR, CDR2 FQNEAQ (reference sequence). The CDR3 sequence: CASSPEASYEQYF. The CDR3 nucleotides are TGTGCCAGCAGTCCAGAAGCTTCGTACGAGCAGTACTTC.

This clonotype has a count of ten or more. The chain employs TRBV28 and TRBJ2-7, with 9 bases identical to TRBD1. J was trimmed by 4 bases and V by 4 bases; bases with no gene match: 11. This CDR3 comprises 16 residues. The germline CDR1 and CDR2 sequences are MDHEN and SYDVKM. The CDR3 region has the DNA TGTGCCAGCAGTTCATACACGGGACAGGGTAATTACGAGCAGTACTTC. As protein: CASSSYTGQGNYEQYF. Full variable domain (missing parts from reference TRBV28 and TRBJ2-7): DVKVTQSSRYLVKRTGEKVFLECVQDMDHENMFWYRQDPGLGLRLIYFSYDVKMKEKGDIPEGYSVSREKKERFSLILESASTNQTSMYLCASSSYTGQGNYEQYFGPGTRLTVT.

This clonotype has only a few counts. The chain combines TRBV11-2 with TRBJ2-3; perhaps TRBD2 as D (6 bases). The CDR3 has 16 amino acids. Deletions cut 5 bases from V and 4 bases from J, with 19 bases between. Germline V CDR1 and CDR2: SGHAT, FQNNGV. The CDR3 nucleotides read TGTGCCAGCAGCCTCAGCGGAGGGGCCGGACCAGATACGCAGTATTTT. This sequence encodes CASSLSGGAGPDTQYF.

V is TRBV5-1 and J is TRBJ2-2; D is perhaps TRBD2 (5 bases). Germline V gene lookup returns CDR1 SGHRS and CDR2 YFSETQ. The V and J ends lost 0 bases and 5 bases respectively, with 14 bases between them. This CDR3 is 16 amino acids long. CDR3 sequence (DNA): TGCGCCAGCAGCTTGGTTCGTAGCGTGATGACCGGGGAGCTGTTTTTT. Translation: CASSLVRSVMTGELFF.

The gene calls are TRBV18 and TRBJ2-1; D not certain. Germline V lookup: CDR1 KGHSH, CDR2 LQKENI. V was trimmed by 3 bases and J by 5 bases, leaving 11 bases between them. The CDR3 length is 14 residues. The CDR3, as DNA: TGTGCCAGCTCACCTGACGGAGTGGACAATGAGCAGTTCTTC. As protein: CASSPDGVDNEQFF.

This clonotype was observed at least ten times. The chain joins TRBV7-2 to TRBJ2-3; D perhaps matches TRBD2 (6 bases). The germline gives CDR1 SGHTA, CDR2 FQGNSA. CDR3 length equals 14 residues. The V and J ends lost 7 bases and 4 bases respectively, with 15 bases between them. The CDR3 here is CASKAGPGSDTQYF. In nucleotides, the CDR3 is TGTGCCAGCAAGGCGGGGCCGGGCTCAGATACGCAGTATTTT.

The J gene is TRBJ2-1, the V gene TRBV5-1; 11 nucleotides align to TRBD2. The V gene's germline CDR1 is SGHRS and CDR2 YFSETQ. The CDR3 sequence is 16 residues long. With V trimmed by 7 bases and J by 7 bases, 13 bases remained unmatched. This chain's CDR3 is CASGYLAGGPSNEQFF. The CDR3 nucleotides read TGCGCCAGCGGCTACTTAGCGGGAGGGCCTTCGAATGAGCAGTTCTTC.

Only a few counts were recorded for this clonotype. The genes are TRBV29-1 and TRBJ2-2; D gene uncertain. The CDR3 totals 13 residues. CDR1 and CDR2 from the germline V gene are SQVTM and ANQGSEA. V lost 7 bases, J lost 0 bases, and 9 bases lay in between. The chain's CDR3 is CSARHPNTGELFF. CDR3 nucleotide sequence: TGCAGCGCGCGACACCCGAACACCGGGGAGCTGTTTTTT.

The chain employs TRBV29-1 and TRBJ2-4; D may match TRBD1 or TRBD2 (5 bases each). The CDR3 is 11 amino acids. V gave up 3 bases and J gave up 6 bases, with 6 bases separating them. Germline V gene data show CDR1 as SQVTM and CDR2 as ANQGSEA. CDR3 DNA sequence: TGCAGCGTTGAGGGGGTAAACATTCAGTACTTC. Its translation is CSVEGVNIQYF.

This clonotype was observed a handful of times. V is TRBV9 and J is TRBJ2-7, with 7 bases aligning to TRBD2. Germline V gene lookup returns CDR1 SGDLS and CDR2 YYNGEE. Losses at the gene ends were 0 bases for V and 3 bases for J; bases not matched to a gene: 9. This CDR3 region has 16 residues. The CDR3 spells CASSVVPGPSGYEQYF. The CDR3 coding sequence is TGTGCCAGCAGCGTAGTCCCGGGGCCTAGCGGCTACGAGCAGTACTTC.

This chain links TRBV28 with TRBJ2-7; D tentatively fits TRBD1 or TRBD2 (5 bases each). The CDR3 is 16 amino acids. V was pared by 1 base and J by 2 bases, with 15 bases between. Germline V gene lookup returns CDR1 MDHEN and CDR2 SYDVKM. CDR3 in DNA: TGTGCCAGCAGTTTATCCCCGGGACCCACAACCTACGAGCAGTACTTC. Encoded protein: CASSLSPGPTTYEQYF.

This clonotype was counted only a few times. The V and J genes are TRBV28 and TRBJ1-5, with a weak D call TRBD1 (5 bases). There are 14 residues in the CDR3. Looked up from germline, CDR1 is MDHEN and CDR2 is SYDVKM. The V and J ends lost 5 bases and 5 bases respectively, with 13 bases between them. The CDR3 spells CASSPRAYYQPQHF. CDR3 bases: TGTGCCAGCAGTCCCAGGGCTTATTATCAGCCCCAGCATTTT.

This clonotype showed up many times. V is TRBV29-1 and J is TRBJ2-7; 8 nucleotides align to TRBD2. With 6 bases clipped from V and 7 bases from J, the junction kept 5 bases outside the gene matches. Germline CDR1 SQVTM, CDR2 ANQGSEA. This CDR3 region has 11 residues. CDR3 DNA: TGCAGCGTAAGGACTAGCCTAGAGCAGTACTTC. It translates to CSVRTSLEQYF.

The rearrangement joins TRBV28 to TRBJ2-1, with a tentative D call TRBD2 (6 bases). CDR3 size: 15 residues. Germline values: CDR1 MDHEN, CDR2 SYDVKM. V was clipped by 3 bases and J by 8 bases, with 17 bases between them. The CDR3 DNA reads TGTGCCAGCAGTTTTGGGGGGAGCGGAGGCGATGAGCAGTTCTTC. Residues: CASSFGGSGGDEQFF.

A few counts support this clonotype. The genes are TRBV9 and TRBJ1-3; unclear D gene. From germline, CDR1 is SGDLS and CDR2 YYNGEE. The CDR3 extends over 16 amino acids. Trimming cost V 4 bases and J 2 bases, with 16 bases left between them. In DNA, the CDR3 is TGTGCCAGCAGCATGGTCTCCTCGATACCTGGAAACACCATATATTTT. This gives the protein CASSMVSSIPGNTIYF.